The present T cell receptor beta chain was sequenced within a study of post-analysis software for immune sequencing data. Notes on the study in general: TRBV5-6, TRBV5-1 and TRBV20-1 were among five TRBV segments more frequent in patients than controls.

This CDR3 region has 17 residues. Looked up from germline, CDR1 is MNHEY and CDR2 is SVGEGT. V shed 0 bases and J 1 base; nucleotides not matched to a gene: 5. With regard to this clonotype: Its antigen is not known.

The authors incorporated unique molecular identifiers into the TCR beta cDNA libraries. Out of roughly 1 to 11 million T cells, 480,000 or so cDNA molecules were generated. TCRdb redid the calling of the PCR reads with MiXCR, one entry per CDR3 protein. The sample gives about 770,000 distinct CDR3 sequences, around 45% of which show up once; 4.9% is in the top ten. The chain combines TRBV6-2 or TRBV6-3 with TRBJ2-5; TRBD2 matches 10 bases. Sequencing used blood. This receptor was obtained from a girl between 10 and 17 years old with multiple sclerosis. The CDR3 reads CASSYSLWTSGQETQYF. CDR3 DNA sequence: TGTGCCAGCAGTTACTCTTTGTGGACTAGCGGCCAAGAGACCCAGTACTTC.